This TCR beta chain emerged from a study of blood T cell repertoires in COVID-19. The overall study: The origin of the acute and convalescent COVID-19 samples was the United States, Italy and Spain. PBMCs, B-cell-depleted T cells, or T cells provided the cDNA or gDNA that made up the material.

Original processing notes: Reference gene primer amplification yielded estimated nucleated cell counts. Using immunoSEQ multiplex PCR, the repertoire was profiled, and TCRdb retains in-frame clones only, with some absent. The V and J calls and the clone size are those of that table, but D and trimming were determined from the DNA. Among around 76,000 clones, 85% to 90% were seen once, and the ten largest hold just under 0.6%. The germline gives CDR1 SQVTM, CDR2 ANQGSEA. CDR3 length: 13 amino acids. V gave up 4 bases and J gave up 2 bases; unmatched junction bases: 4. V is TRBV29-1 and J is TRBJ2-7; 8 bases line up with TRBD2. The sequenced sample consisted of peripheral blood. The sequence was collected from a man in his sixties with acute or convalescent COVID-19. The CDR3 reads CSVASGGTYEQYF. CDR3 nucleotide sequence: TGCAGCGTTGCCAGCGGGGGAACCTACGAGCAGTACTTC.